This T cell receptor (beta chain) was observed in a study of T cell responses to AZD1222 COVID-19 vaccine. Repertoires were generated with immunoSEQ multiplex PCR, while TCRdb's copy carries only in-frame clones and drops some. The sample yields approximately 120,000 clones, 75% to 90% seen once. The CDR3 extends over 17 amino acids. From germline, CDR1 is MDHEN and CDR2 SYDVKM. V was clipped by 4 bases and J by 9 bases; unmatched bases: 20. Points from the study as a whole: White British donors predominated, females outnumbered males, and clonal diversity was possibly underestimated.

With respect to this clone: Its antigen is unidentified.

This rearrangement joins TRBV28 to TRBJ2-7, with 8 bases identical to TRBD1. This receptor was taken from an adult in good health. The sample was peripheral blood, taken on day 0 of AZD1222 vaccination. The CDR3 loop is CASSSETGTGLIRGQYF. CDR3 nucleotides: TGTGCCAGCAGTTCTGAAACCGGGACAGGACTAATACGAGGGCAGTACTTC.